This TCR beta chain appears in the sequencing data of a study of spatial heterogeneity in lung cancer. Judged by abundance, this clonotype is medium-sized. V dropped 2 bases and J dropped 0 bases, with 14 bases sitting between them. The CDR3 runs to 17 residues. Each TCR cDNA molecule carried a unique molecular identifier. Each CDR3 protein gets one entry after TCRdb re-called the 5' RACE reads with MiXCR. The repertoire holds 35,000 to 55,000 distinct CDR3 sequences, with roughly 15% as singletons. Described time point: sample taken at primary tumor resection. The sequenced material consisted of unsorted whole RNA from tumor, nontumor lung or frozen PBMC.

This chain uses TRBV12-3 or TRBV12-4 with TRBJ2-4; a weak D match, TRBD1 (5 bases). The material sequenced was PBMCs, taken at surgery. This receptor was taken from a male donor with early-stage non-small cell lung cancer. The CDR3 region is CASSLRTQTLAKNIQYF. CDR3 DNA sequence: TGTGCCAGCAGTTTAAGGACACAGACTTTAGCCAAAAACATTCAGTACTTC.